These 25 T cell receptor beta chains came from one sample sequenced in a study of CD8 T cells in Susac syndrome. Reverse transcription of about 0.5 to 1 ug RNA was carried out with random hexamers. TCRdb called the immunoSEQ multiplex PCR reads again in MiXCR, with one record for every CDR3 protein. The table shows tens of thousands of distinct CDR3 sequences, with approximately 96% occurring only once. The material sequenced was CD8+ T cells from PBMCs. These receptors came from a human donor with Susac syndrome.

J is TRBJ1-1 and V is TRBV18; 9 bases map to TRBD1. The CDR3 extends over 13 amino acids. The germline gives CDR1 KGHSH, CDR2 LQKENI. The trim removed 6 bases at V and 7 bases at J, leaving 6 bases unmatched. In DNA form, the CDR3 reads TGTGCCAGCTCCCCGGGGACAGGGCTTGAAGCTTTCTTT. As protein: CASSPGTGLEAFF.

This clonotype was detected once. The chain combines TRBV20-1 with TRBJ2-1; 7 bases fit TRBD2. The CDR3 runs to 13 residues. V was pared by 6 bases and J by 7 bases, with 9 bases of the junction left unmatched. The germline V gene encodes CDR1 DFQATT and CDR2 SNEGSKA (reference sequence). In DNA, the CDR3 is TGCAGTGCGGGGGACTTCGGGGGGAATGAGCAGTTCTTC. This sequence encodes CSAGDFGGNEQFF.

V is TRBV20-1 and J is TRBJ1-1; TRBD1 matches 8 bases. V shed 3 bases and J 0 bases; nucleotides not matched to a gene: 15. The CDR3 is 18 residues long. Germline assignment: CDR1 DFQATT and CDR2 SNEGSKA (reference sequence). The DNA of the CDR3 is TGCAGTGCTAGCTTACCTGACCCAGGGGGCTTCATGAACACTGAAGCTTTCTTT. Translation: CSASLPDPGGFMNTEAFF.

This clonotype was counted a single time. The chain is built from TRBV5-1 and TRBJ2-1; no clear D. The germline V gene encodes CDR1 SGHRS and CDR2 YFSETQ. Trimming cost V 0 bases and J 4 bases, with 11 bases left between them. The CDR3 is 15 residues long. The CDR3 sequence is CASSLGAPQYNEQFF. CDR3 coding DNA: TGCGCCAGCAGCTTGGGTGCACCTCAATACAATGAGCAGTTCTTC.

The V call is TRBV4-3, the J call TRBJ2-2; TRBD2 agrees at 8 bases. Per the germline V gene, CDR1 is LGHNA and CDR2 is YSLEER. The J segment lost 2 bases and the V segment lost 0 bases, leaving 5 bases of the junction unmatched. The CDR3 loop spans 17 amino acids. This CDR3 is CASSQEASGGNTGELFF. The CDR3 DNA reads as TGCGCCAGCAGCCAAGAAGCCAGCGGGGGAAACACCGGGGAGCTGTTTTTT.

The chain is built from TRBV12-3 or TRBV12-4 and TRBJ2-7; D call uncertain. Trimming removed 0 bases from V and 5 bases from J, with 5 bases in between. The CDR3 loop spans 12 amino acids. CDR3 DNA: TGTGCCAGCAGTTTAGCGGGGAACGAGCAGTACTTC. Amino acids: CASSLAGNEQYF.

The chain employs TRBV20-1 and TRBJ1-1; no firm D call. Looked up from germline, CDR1 is DFQATT and CDR2 is SNEGSKA (reference sequence). V shed 5 bases and J shed 0 bases, with 10 bases lying between them. CDR3 length: 13 residues. CDR3 residues: CSASPGVNTEAFF. DNA of the CDR3: TGCAGTGCTTCGCCCGGGGTGAACACTGAAGCTTTCTTT.

The chain has TRBV28 and TRBJ2-7; the match to TRBD2 covers 7 bases. From germline, CDR1 is MDHEN and CDR2 SYDVKM. The CDR3 sequence is 13 residues long. Trimming removed 9 bases from V and 3 bases from J; junction bases left unmatched: 8. The CDR3 reads CASTSWGGYEQYF. CDR3 nucleotide sequence: TGTGCCAGTACCTCCTGGGGGGGCTACGAGCAGTACTTC.

The chain combines TRBV20-1 with TRBJ2-7, with 8 positions matching TRBD2. This CDR3 spans 14 amino acids. Trimming removed 2 bases from V and 3 bases from J; junction bases left unmatched: 6. Germline lookup yields CDR1 DFQATT and CDR2 SNEGSKA (reference sequence). CDR3 coding DNA: TGCAGTGCTAGACGAGCGGGGGCCATCTACGAGCAGTACTTC. Its protein is CSARRAGAIYEQYF.

The J gene is TRBJ2-1, the V gene TRBV20-1, with 9 bases fitting TRBD1. Germline loops: CDR1 DFQATT, CDR2 SNEGSKA (reference sequence). The CDR3 length is 15 residues. The trim removed 3 bases at V and 2 bases at J, leaving 5 bases unmatched. CDR3 sequence (DNA): TGCAGTGCTAGTCGACAGGGGGGTACCTACAATGAGCAGTTCTTC. Residues: CSASRQGGTYNEQFF.

This clonotype appeared once. V gene TRBV6-5 combines with J gene TRBJ1-1; D is perhaps TRBD1 (5 bases). V was trimmed by 6 bases and J by 3 bases, leaving 8 bases between them. CDR1 and CDR2 from the germline V gene are MNHEY and SVGAGI. This CDR3 comprises 12 residues. DNA of the CDR3: TGTGCCAGCAGGTCGGGGGACACTGAAGCTTTCTTT. Protein sequence: CASRSGDTEAFF.

V gene TRBV3-1 combines with J gene TRBJ1-1; D not certain. The CDR3 sequence is 13 residues long. Germline loops: CDR1 LGHDT, CDR2 YNNKEL (reference sequence). V lost 2 bases to trimming and J lost 2 bases, with 6 bases between them. CDR3 loop: CASSQWRNTEAFF. DNA of the CDR3: TGTGCCAGCAGCCAATGGAGAAACACTGAAGCTTTCTTT. Full variable domain (missing parts from reference TRBV3-1 and TRBJ1-1): DTAVSQTPKYLVTQMGNDKSIKCEQNLGHDTMYWYKQDSKKFLKIMFSYNNKELIINETVPNRFSPKSPDKAHLNLHINSLELGDSAVYFCASSQWRNTEAFFGQGTRLTVV.

The V and J genes are TRBV29-1 and TRBJ1-1, with 9 bases matching TRBD1. Trimming took 3 bases from V and 4 from J; bases not matched to a gene: 6. From germline, CDR1 is SQVTM and CDR2 ANQGSEA. The CDR3 is made up of 14 amino acids. CDR3 sequence reads: CSVEFVTGGTEAFF. CDR3 nucleotides: TGCAGCGTTGAGTTCGTGACAGGGGGCACTGAAGCTTTCTTT.

This chain links TRBV20-1 with TRBJ2-5; the D gene is possibly TRBD2 (5 bases). V was shortened by 6 bases and J by 6 bases, with 20 bases between the two germline ends. The CDR3 runs 14 residues. Germline lookup yields CDR1 DFQATT and CDR2 SNEGSKA (reference sequence). CDR3 protein: CSARGSYGPQTQYF. CDR3 sequence (DNA): TGCAGTGCCCGAGGGAGCTATGGCCCCCAGACCCAGTACTTC.

The gene calls are TRBV4-1 and TRBJ2-3; 8 positions match TRBD2. The CDR3 runs 14 residues. Germline V gene sequence: CDR1 MGHRA, CDR2 YSYEKL. With 4 bases clipped from V and 1 base from J, the junction kept 1 base outside the gene matches. In nucleotides, the CDR3 is TGCGCCAGCAGCCGAGCGGGGGGCACAGATACGCAGTATTTT. This sequence encodes CASSRAGGTDTQYF.

The J gene is TRBJ1-2, the V gene TRBV30; D remains ambiguous. Trimming removed 1 base at V and 6 bases at J, with 9 bases between. The CDR3 runs to 12 residues. Germline-derived CDR1 and CDR2 are GTSNPN and SVGIG (reference sequence). CDR3 sequence (DNA): TGTGCCTGGAGTGAGCGGGGAAATGGCTACACCTTC. Protein product: CAWSERGNGYTF.

The rearrangement joins TRBV7-9 to TRBJ2-5; D is ambiguous. The CDR3 has 13 residues. V was pared by 2 bases and J by 1 base, with 5 bases between. Germline lookup yields CDR1 SEHNR and CDR2 FQNEAQ (reference sequence). The CDR3 DNA reads as TGTGCCAGCAGCTTAATGGGCCAAGAGACCCAGTACTTC. Translated: CASSLMGQETQYF.

The chain combines TRBV29-1 with TRBJ1-2; TRBD1 matches at 8 bases. The V and J ends lost 4 bases and 8 bases, in that order; junction bases with no gene match: 6. The CDR3 loop spans 12 amino acids. Germline CDR1 is SQVTM and CDR2 is ANQGSEA. The CDR3 spells CSVVMDRDGYTF. CDR3 nucleotides: TGCAGCGTTGTAATGGACAGGGACGGCTACACCTTC.

This chain uses TRBV13 with TRBJ1-2; D is unresolved. The CDR3 extends over 15 amino acids. Germline V gives CDR1 PRHDT, CDR2 FYEKMQ (reference sequence). V dropped 5 bases and J dropped 4 bases, with 17 bases sitting between them. DNA of the CDR3: TGTGCCAGCAGCCCGCCAGACCTCGGAAGCTATGGCTACACCTTC. It specifies CASSPPDLGSYGYTF.

This chain joins TRBV6-5 and TRBJ1-6; weak D call: TRBD1 (5 bases). In germline, CDR1 is MNHEY, CDR2 SVGAGI. This CDR3 is built from 12 residues. The V end lost 6 bases, the J end lost 7 bases, and 7 bases lay between the germline ends. As DNA, the CDR3 is TGTGCCAGCAGACGACAGAATTCACCCCTCCACTTT. Protein product: CASRRQNSPLHF.

The chain couples TRBV5-1 to TRBJ2-3; D not resolved. Trimming stripped 2 bases from V and 5 bases from J, with 3 bases between. The CDR3 contains 11 residues. Germline CDR1 and CDR2: SGHRS and YFSETQ. The CDR3 reads CASSFGDTQYF. CDR3 bases: TGCGCCAGCAGCTTCGGAGATACGCAGTATTTT.

The V and J genes are TRBV18 and TRBJ1-5; D is possibly TRBD1 (6 bases). Germline CDR1 reads KGHSH; CDR2 reads LQKENI. V was cut by 6 bases and J by 11 bases, with 26 bases left in between. The CDR3 sequence is 16 residues long. The CDR3 here is CASSLTGTPPGEAQHF. The DNA for the CDR3 is TGTGCCAGCTCGCTTACCGGGACACCCCCCGGGGAGGCCCAGCATTTT.

The gene calls are TRBV5-1 and TRBJ2-7; D is possibly TRBD1 or TRBD2 (5 bases each). Between the trimmed V and J ends, which lost 2 bases and 3 bases, there was a span of 12 bases. Germline CDR1 reads SGHRS; CDR2 reads YFSETQ. This CDR3 has 14 residues. CDR3 region: CASSLGTESYEQYF. CDR3 nucleotides: TGCGCCAGCAGCTTAGGGACGGAGAGCTACGAGCAGTACTTC.

This chain connects TRBV27 to TRBJ2-7; D is unresolved. This CDR3 is 15 amino acids long. The germline V gene has CDR1 MNHEY and CDR2 SMNVEV (reference sequence). Trimming removed 5 bases at V and 5 bases at J, with 19 bases between. The CDR3 DNA sequence: TGTGCCAGCAGTCGACGCAGCCCACAAGAGCACGAGCAGTACTTC. Encoded protein: CASSRRSPQEHEQYF.

The CDR3 coding sequence is TGTGCCAGCAGCAATCGAGGCCTGGGTAAAGACGAGCAGTACTTC. Translated, it gives CASSNRGLGKDEQYF. The chain employs TRBV16 and TRBJ2-7; D gene uncertain. Germline CDR1 reads KGHSY; CDR2 reads FQNENV. The CDR3 has 15 residues. V lost 5 bases and J lost 5, with 19 bases in between. Combining the CDR3 with reference TRBV16 and TRBJ2-7 gives the whole variable domain GEEVAQTPKHLVRGEGQKAKLYCAPIKGHSYVFWYQQVLKNEFKFLISFQNENVFDETGMPKERFSAKCLPNSPCSLEIQATKLEDSAVYFCASSNRGLGKDEQYFGPGTRLTVT.